Shown below are 19 T cell receptor beta chains from a single sample sequenced in a study of PD-1 blockade in classical Hodgkin lymphoma. Libraries were prepared by immunoSEQ multiplex PCR; TCRdb keeps only in-frame clonotypes and omits some of them. This sample has 98,000 or so clones, with 80% to 90% found just once. There was relapse after autologous stem cell transplantation in every patient, and there was variation in brentuximab vedotin exposure. Sequencing used peripheral blood mononuclear cells (PBMCs), obtained before the second cycle of nivolumab. These receptors were obtained from a human donor with classical Hodgkin lymphoma.

The gene calls are TRBV27 and TRBJ1-5; TRBD1 is a possible D gene (5 bases). Deletions cut 4 bases from V and 2 bases from J, with 12 bases between. The length of the CDR3 is 15 residues. Germline-derived CDR1 and CDR2 are MNHEY and SMNVEV (reference sequence). In DNA form, the CDR3 reads TGTGCCAGCAGTTCCCCAGGAGGGGGCAATCAGCCCCAGCATTTT. Protein: CASSSPGGGNQPQHF.

The gene calls are TRBV28 and TRBJ1-3, with a tentative D call TRBD1 (5 bases). Looked up from germline, CDR1 is MDHEN and CDR2 is SYDVKM. V lost 6 bases and J 0 bases, leaving 9 bases between the germline ends. The CDR3 runs 14 residues. This CDR3 is CASRKQGSGNTIYF. CDR3 nucleotides: TGTGCCAGCAGAAAGCAGGGCTCTGGAAACACCATATATTTT.

This clone was detected only once. The CDR3 sequence is CASSAVNQPQHF. For the CDR3, the DNA is TGTGCCAGCAGTGCGGTCAATCAGCCCCAGCATTTT. The chain has TRBV2 and TRBJ1-5, with D uncertain. This CDR3 has 12 residues. Trimming cost V 4 bases and J 3 bases, with 4 bases left between them. Germline CDR1 and CDR2: SNHLY and FYNNEI.

The genes are TRBV7-2 and TRBJ2-3; D is undetermined. Germline V lookup: CDR1 SGHTA, CDR2 FQGNSA. This CDR3 region has 14 residues. Trimming took 1 base from V and 6 from J, leaving 11 bases between them. The chain's CDR3 is CASSLVTVGDTQYF. The CDR3 DNA is TGTGCCAGCAGCTTAGTGACCGTCGGGGATACGCAGTATTTT.

The chain couples TRBV9 to TRBJ2-7; 9 nucleotides align to TRBD2. After removal of 2 bases from V and 3 bases from J, the junction contained 3 bases not matched to a gene. The CDR3 is made up of 14 amino acids. CDR1 and CDR2 (germline): SGDLS, YYNGEE. CDR3 sequence (DNA): TGTGCCAGCAGCGTTCTAGCGGGGAGCTACGAGCAGTACTTC. Its protein product is CASSVLAGSYEQYF.

The V gene is TRBV20-1, the J gene TRBJ1-2; D remains ambiguous. With 3 bases removed from V and 2 bases from J, the gap between germline ends came to 1 base. The CDR3 length is 10 residues. Germline loops: CDR1 DFQATT, CDR2 SNEGSKA (reference sequence). The CDR3 loop reads CSASNYGYTF. CDR3 DNA sequence: TGCAGTGCTAGCAACTATGGCTACACCTTC.

Comments on this clone: Other DNA sequences in this specimen translate into the identical CDR3. The chain is built from TRBV19 and TRBJ1-1; the D gene is possibly TRBD1 (5 bases). The germline CDR1 and CDR2 sequences are LNHDA and SQIVND (reference sequence). Trimming removed 2 bases at V and 1 base at J, with 5 bases between. This CDR3 has 13 amino acids. The CDR3 loop is CASSIQGNTEAFF. The CDR3 DNA follows: TGTGCCAGTAGTATACAGGGGAACACTGAAGCTTTCTTT.

The chain joins TRBV7-9 to TRBJ1-3; D remains unclear. Looked up from germline, CDR1 is SEHNR and CDR2 is FQNEAQ (reference sequence). This CDR3 has 14 residues. With 5 bases removed from V and 3 bases from J, the gap between germline ends came to 11 bases. CDR3: CASSLAKYGNTIYF. The CDR3, as DNA: TGTGCCAGCAGCCTGGCGAAGTATGGAAACACCATATATTTT.

The rearrangement links TRBV2 to TRBJ1-2, with a possible D match to TRBD1 (5 bases). The V gene lost 3 bases and the J gene lost 5 bases, with 13 bases spanning the gap. This CDR3 region has 14 residues. Germline V gene data show CDR1 as SNHLY and CDR2 as FYNNEI. The CDR3 DNA reads TGTGCCAGCAGTGACGACGAGAGGGGATATGGCTACACCTTC. It is translated as CASSDDERGYGYTF.

V and J are TRBV4-3 and TRBJ1-4; no reliable D call. This CDR3 region has 16 residues. Germline V gene data show CDR1 as LGHNA and CDR2 as YSLEER. The V end was cut by 1 base, the J end by 0 bases, with 9 bases between. The chain's CDR3 is CASSQGLYATNEKLFF. DNA for the CDR3: TGCGCCAGCAGCCAAGGGTTGTACGCAACTAATGAAAAACTGTTTTTT.

This chain uses TRBV5-1 with TRBJ1-1; tentatively, D is TRBD1 (6 bases). With 4 bases removed from V and 1 base from J, the gap between germline ends came to 11 bases. The germline gives CDR1 SGHRS, CDR2 YFSETQ. The CDR3 is made up of 14 amino acids. CDR3 amino acids: CASSPPDRNTEAFF. CDR3 bases: TGCGCCAGCAGCCCTCCGGACAGGAACACTGAAGCTTTCTTT.

This chain joins TRBV7-9 and TRBJ2-7, with 8 bases lining up with TRBD2. This CDR3 is built from 18 residues. V lost 2 bases, J lost 2 bases, and 14 bases stayed unmatched. Germline-derived CDR1 and CDR2 are SEHNR and FQNEAQ (reference sequence). CDR3 in amino acids: CASSLISGAGTRPYEQYF. The CDR3 nucleotides read TGTGCCAGCAGCTTAATTTCAGGGGCGGGGACTAGGCCCTACGAGCAGTACTTC.

The chain uses TRBV6-6 and TRBJ2-6, with 8 bases that match TRBD2. The trim removed 7 bases at V and 4 bases at J, leaving 6 bases unmatched. The CDR3 covers 15 residues. In germline, CDR1 is MNHNY, CDR2 SVGAGI (reference sequence). The CDR3 DNA follows: TGTGCCAGCACCCGGGAGGGGACCGGGGCCAACGTCCTGACTTTC. Translation: CASTREGTGANVLTF.

This chain joins TRBV29-1 and TRBJ2-2; 15 bases map to TRBD2. Germline loops: CDR1 SQVTM, CDR2 ANQGSEA. J was trimmed by 6 bases and V by 3 bases; bases with no gene match: 2. There are 15 residues in the CDR3. Written as DNA, the CDR3 is TGCAGCGTTGAGGGACTAGCGGGAGGTCCCGGGGAGCTGTTTTTT. It encodes CSVEGLAGGPGELFF.

The chain has TRBV6-5 and TRBJ1-1, with D unresolved. CDR1 is MNHEY, CDR2 SVGAGI, per germline. This CDR3 is built from 15 residues. V was pared by 0 bases and J by 5 bases, with 13 bases between. CDR3 protein: CASSYSWTMETEAFF. CDR3 DNA: TGTGCCAGCAGTTACTCGTGGACGATGGAAACTGAAGCTTTCTTT.

The chain uses TRBV30 and TRBJ2-7; D may be TRBD2 (6 bases). Trimming took off 4 bases at V and 1 base at J, with 8 bases between the two ends. The CDR3 is made up of 12 amino acids. In germline, CDR1 is GTSNPN, CDR2 SVGIG (reference sequence). This CDR3 is CAWMEGSYEQYF. CDR3 bases: TGTGCCTGGATGGAGGGATCCTACGAGCAGTACTTC.

The chain uses TRBV6-1 and TRBJ1-4, with D unresolved. There are 14 residues in the CDR3. Germline V gene sequence: CDR1 MNHNS, CDR2 SASEGT. V was clipped by 6 bases and J by 8 bases, with 16 bases between them. The CDR3 sequence: CASSLNPDGEKLFF. CDR3 coding DNA: TGTGCCAGCAGCTTAAACCCGGACGGCGAAAAACTGTTTTTT.

The V gene is TRBV7-2, the J gene TRBJ2-7, with 7 bases lining up with TRBD2. Trimming removed 5 bases from V and 5 bases from J; junction bases left unmatched: 18. The CDR3 spans 17 residues. Per the germline V gene, CDR1 is SGHTA and CDR2 is FQGNSA. Here the CDR3 DNA reads TGTGCCAGCAGCCGCACCCTAGGAGGCGGGAGTCCCCACGAGCAGTACTTC. It codes for CASSRTLGGGSPHEQYF.

The chain is built from TRBV5-6 and TRBJ2-7, with TRBD2 matching over 16 bases. Per the germline V gene, CDR1 is SGHDT and CDR2 is YYEEEE. Losses at the gene ends were 4 bases for V and 6 bases for J; bases not matched to a gene: 4. The CDR3 length is 15 residues. CDR3 loop: CASSPGLAGGREQYF. CDR3 nucleotides: TGTGCCAGCAGCCCGGGACTAGCGGGAGGGCGCGAGCAGTACTTC.